The T cell receptor beta chain described here comes from a study of regulatory T cells in long-lasting Graves disease. Study results and caveats: TCR diversity was lower in persistent Graves' patients (versus newly diagnosed ones).

Noted time point: newly diagnosed GD, antithyroid drugs for less than 3 months. RNA extracted from PBMCs served as the sequencing template. This clonotype was observed a few times. What it binds is unknown. Building the TCR beta libraries relied on iRepertoire HTBI primers, and CDR3 regions underwent Arm-PCR. TCRdb processed the multiplex PCR reads anew with MiXCR; each CDR3 protein has one entry. The sample lists around 450,000 distinct CDR3 sequences, 15% to 20% seen once, with 12% in the top ten. The same sample was also studied in work on T cells in Graves' hyperthyroidism and ophthalmopathy. That study adds: Within blood appeared most thyroid clonotypes that had expanded above 0.001. For ophthalmopathy, model prediction preceded onset by a median about 6 months.

The material was peripheral blood mononuclear cells (PBMCs), obtained at new diagnosis, from a patient treated with antithyroid drugs. This sequence was found in a man aged 35-49 years with Graves disease.

CDR3 DNA sequence: TGTGCCAGCAGCCCCGGGGCTAGCGGACGGAGGCAGTTCTTC. As protein: CASSPGASGRRQFF. V gene TRBV7-9 combines with J gene TRBJ2-1; 7 bases line up with TRBD2. Germline CDR1 reads SEHNR; CDR2 reads FQNEAQ (reference sequence). After removal of 5 bases from V and 12 bases from J, the junction contained 13 bases not matched to a gene. The CDR3 loop spans 14 amino acids. The variable domain in full, with the rest retrieved from reference TRBV7-9 and TRBJ2-1, is DTGVSQNPRHKITKRGQNVTFRCDPISEHNRLYWYRQTLGQGPEFLTYFQNEAQLEKSRLLSDRFSAERPKGSFSTLEIQRTEQGDSAMYLCASSPGASGRRQFFGPGTRLTVL.